This TCR beta chain was identified during a study of human T cells and chemical hapten exposure. Study-wide background: Patients, a majority of them female, were diagnosed with alopecia areata, totalis or universalis. Among samples, TCR yields varied mainly because of small differences in pooled library volume.

Time point given: patch test 1, 2 weeks after DPC sensitization. The treatment was: therapeutic diphenylcyclopropenone sensitization with weekly scalp DPC. Separate cDNA molecules received unique molecular identifiers, which the library attached to them. Authors' data handling: The median was roughly 91,000 TCRs per sample, ranging 23,224 to 690,600. TCRdb itself ran the RACE reads through MiXCR, one entry per CDR3 protein. These V and J calls derive from TCRdb rather than the authors' analysis. The repertoire includes roughly 200,000 distinct CDR3 sequences, 20% to 25% of them detected once, and over 6.5% sits in the top ten. The CDR3 totals 14 residues. With 4 bases removed from V and 4 bases from J, the gap between germline ends came to 17 bases. Germline V gene data show CDR1 as SQVTM and CDR2 as ANQGSEA.

Specimen: whole blood, collected in connection with sensitization to the hapten diphenylcyclopropenone (DPC). The TCR originated in a woman between 45 and 65 years old with alopecia areata. Some clones in this sample may be carry-over from other donors' samples. The chain joins TRBV29-1 to TRBJ2-7; D not certain. The CDR3 sequence: CSVGGFPHSYEQYF. The DNA of the CDR3 is TGCAGCGTTGGAGGATTCCCCCATAGTTACGAGCAGTACTTC.